This TCR beta chain came from a study of post-analysis software for immune sequencing data. Study-level findings and limits: Patients had higher frequencies than controls of a few TRBV segments, including TRBV5-6, TRBV5-1 and TRBV20-1. F measure grouped same-batch samples tightly together.

Unique molecular identifiers were carried by the TCR beta cDNA libraries. TCRdb reprocessed the PCR reads with MiXCR, giving one entry per CDR3 protein. Found here are approximately 730,000 distinct CDR3 sequences, under 60% of them singletons; the top ten hold 4.9%. Remarks on this clonotype: Its antigen remains unidentified.

The V and J ends lost 1 base and 1 base, in that order; junction bases with no gene match: 14. The CDR3 is made up of 19 amino acids. Germline V lookup: CDR1 SGDLS, CDR2 YYNGEE. V and J are TRBV9 and TRBJ2-1; 7 positions match TRBD2. The source of this sequence is a girl under 18 with multiple sclerosis. The material sequenced was blood. CDR3 amino acids: CASSVNGEGGFRSYNEQFF. CDR3 coding DNA: TGTGCCAGCAGCGTAAACGGGGAGGGAGGGTTTAGGTCCTACAATGAGCAGTTCTTC.